Below are 3 T cell receptor beta chains sequenced from a single sample in a study of cytomegalovirus exposure and HLA in healthy donors. The primer mix had 60 Vbeta and 13 Jbeta primers. Assay used: immunoSEQ multiplex PCR; TCRdb lists only in-frame clones, some missing. This table holds about 200,000 clones, 75% to 85% found once. Sequencing used PBMCs. These receptors came from a woman between 35 and 50 years old in good health and CMV-seronegative.

The V and J genes are TRBV6-5 and TRBJ1-3; D is unresolved. The CDR3 extends over 15 amino acids. Per germline, CDR1 MNHEY and CDR2 SVGAGI. Trimming pared 8 bases from V and 4 bases from J, leaving 18 bases between. CDR3 DNA sequence: TGTGCCAGCGCGAACTACCTTAACGGGGGAAACACCATATATTTT. Translated: CASANYLNGGNTIYF.

A few counts support this clone. This chain connects TRBV6-1 to TRBJ2-7, with D possibly TRBD2 on 5 matching bases. V was cut by 1 base and J by 1 base, with 17 bases left in between. This CDR3 has 17 amino acids. Per germline, CDR1 MNHNS and CDR2 SASEGT. As DNA, the CDR3 is TGTGCCAGCAGTGAAGAGATCGGGGTTAGAGGATCCTACGAGCAGTACTTC. It translates to CASSEEIGVRGSYEQYF.

V is TRBV6-1 and J is TRBJ2-7; D is unresolved. V lost 0 bases and J 9 bases, leaving 18 bases between the germline ends. The V gene's germline CDR1 is MNHNS and CDR2 SASEGT. This CDR3 spans 15 amino acids. CDR3 coding DNA: TGTGCCAGCAGTGAAGCTGGCTTTACCCTACGAGGGCAGTACTTC. It yields the protein CASSEAGFTLRGQYF.